These 27 T cell receptor beta chains share one sample of origin, sequenced in a study of blood T cell repertoires in COVID-19. Repertoires were generated with immunoSEQ multiplex PCR, while TCRdb's copy carries only in-frame clones and drops some. The sample has approximately 120,000 clones; over 75% are singletons. The sample taken for sequencing was peripheral blood. Receptors originate from a woman at least 80 years old with acute or convalescent COVID-19.

The rearrangement links TRBV6-1 to TRBJ2-4, with 7 bases matching TRBD1. There are 18 residues in the CDR3. V lost 2 bases to trimming and J lost 0 bases; unmatched junction nucleotides: 10. The germline CDR1 and CDR2 sequences are MNHNS and SASEGT. The CDR3 region has the DNA TGTGCCAGCAGTGAATTTACGACAGGGAGACTAGCCAAAAACATTCAGTACTTC. Protein: CASSEFTTGRLAKNIQYF.

This clone was found a few times. The chain employs TRBV5-1 and TRBJ2-1; the D gene is possibly TRBD1 (5 bases). V shed 2 bases and J shed 11 bases, with 14 bases lying between them. From germline, CDR1 is SGHRS and CDR2 YFSETQ. This CDR3 is 13 amino acids long. CDR3 in DNA: TGCGCCAGCAGCTTTATACCACAGGCTCAGCAGTTCTTC. This translates into CASSFIPQAQQFF.

The V and J genes are TRBV28 and TRBJ1-5; D unresolved. With 2 bases removed from V and 6 bases from J, the gap between germline ends came to 8 bases. Germline V gene sequence: CDR1 MDHEN, CDR2 SYDVKM. The CDR3 is 13 amino acids. Here the CDR3 DNA reads TGTGCCAGCAGTTTAAAGTATAGTCAGCCCCAGCATTTT. Residues: CASSLKYSQPQHF.

The J gene is TRBJ2-5, the V gene TRBV9, with D possibly being TRBD2 (5 bases). V lost 2 bases, J lost 4 bases, and 12 bases lay in between. This CDR3 spans 14 amino acids. Germline V gene lookup returns CDR1 SGDLS and CDR2 YYNGEE. Here the CDR3 reads CASSVGDGRETQYF. For the CDR3, the DNA is TGTGCCAGCAGCGTCGGGGATGGGCGAGAGACCCAGTACTTC.

The chain recombines TRBV14 with TRBJ2-5; a weak D match, TRBD1 (5 bases). The germline V gene has CDR1 SGHDN and CDR2 FVKESK. V lost 1 base and J 5 bases, leaving 11 bases between the germline ends. The CDR3 consists of 14 residues. CDR3 DNA sequence: TGTGCCAGCAGCCAAGGTGCAGGGATGGAGACCCAGTACTTC. Translation: CASSQGAGMETQYF. Complete variable domain (other parts from reference TRBV14 and TRBJ2-5): EAGVTQFPSHSVIEKGQTVTLRCDPISGHDNLYWYRRVMGKEIKFLLHFVKESKQDESGMPNNRFLAERTGGTYSTLKVQPAELEDSGVYFCASSQGAGMETQYFGPGTRLLVL.

CDR3 nucleotides: TGCGCCAGCAGCCTGGGACTAGCGGGGAACAATGAGCAGTTCTTC. Translation: CASSLGLAGNNEQFF. The rearrangement links TRBV4-1 to TRBJ2-1; 13 bases line up with TRBD2. The CDR3 totals 15 residues. The germline V gene encodes CDR1 MGHRA and CDR2 YSYEKL. With 4 bases clipped from V and 5 bases from J, the junction kept 2 bases outside the gene matches.

The DNA of the CDR3 is TGCGCCAGCAGTAGGACAGGACTGAACACTGAAGCTTTCTTT. This sequence encodes CASSRTGLNTEAFF. V is TRBV10-1 and J is TRBJ1-1; 7 bases are shared with TRBD1. The junction had 3 bases not matched to a gene; V was cut back by 5 bases and J by 0 bases. This CDR3 contains 14 residues. CDR1 and CDR2 (germline): WNHNN, SYGVQD (reference sequence).

The gene calls are TRBV4-2 and TRBJ1-4, with unresolved D. The CDR3 consists of 13 residues. The germline V gene has CDR1 LGHNA and CDR2 YNFKEQ. V was trimmed by 0 bases and J by 7 bases, leaving 6 bases between them. Written as DNA, the CDR3 is TGTGCCAGCAGCCAAGAGCGGGGTGAAAAACTGTTTTTT. It codes for CASSQERGEKLFF.

The count of this clone is one. The chain couples TRBV4-2 to TRBJ1-5; D unresolved. Trimming stripped 1 base from V and 0 bases from J, with 10 bases between. The CDR3 loop spans 16 amino acids. The germline CDR1 and CDR2 sequences are LGHNA and YNFKEQ. As DNA, the CDR3 is TGTGCCAGCAGCCAAGGTGATAGAAATAGCAATCAGCCCCAGCATTTT. Translation: CASSQGDRNSNQPQHF.

This chain connects TRBV24-1 to TRBJ2-2; unclear D gene. Germline V gives CDR1 KGHDR, CDR2 SFDVKD. V dropped 3 bases and J dropped 0 bases, with 10 bases sitting between them. This CDR3 is built from 16 residues. The CDR3 loop is CATSDTSSANTGELFF. The CDR3 DNA reads as TGTGCCACCAGTGATACCTCAAGCGCGAACACCGGGGAGCTGTTTTTT.

The V gene is TRBV7-9, the J gene TRBJ1-1, with a possible D match to TRBD1 (6 bases). Trimming left V 5 bases short and J 4 bases short, with 14 bases between. Germline CDR1 is SEHNR and CDR2 is FQNEAQ (reference sequence). The CDR3 spans 14 residues. This chain's CDR3 is CASSHEIGGTEAFF. The CDR3 nucleotides read TGTGCCAGCAGCCACGAGATAGGGGGCACTGAAGCTTTCTTT.

The rearrangement links TRBV29-1 to TRBJ1-2; D gene unclear. The germline gives CDR1 SQVTM, CDR2 ANQGSEA. The length of the CDR3 is 10 residues. V dropped 5 bases and J dropped 8 bases, with 9 bases sitting between them. This chain's CDR3 is CSVTPGGYTF. CDR3 nucleotides: TGCAGCGTTACCCCGGGAGGCTACACCTTC.

The chain is built from TRBV19 and TRBJ1-2; 10 nucleotides agree with TRBD1. CDR1 is LNHDA and CDR2 is SQIVND in the germline V gene (reference sequence). The trim removed 7 bases at V and 5 bases at J, leaving 10 bases unmatched. CDR3 length equals 15 residues. CDR3 loop: CASKIAGTGAYGYTF. In DNA, the CDR3 is TGTGCCAGTAAAATTGCCGGGACAGGGGCTTATGGCTACACCTTC.

The J gene is TRBJ1-1, the V gene TRBV18; 8 nucleotides align to TRBD1. V gave up 5 bases and J gave up 6 bases; unmatched junction bases: 17. The germline V gene has CDR1 KGHSH and CDR2 LQKENI. CDR3 length: 17 amino acids. The CDR3 DNA follows: TGTGCCAGCTCAGAACCGGACAGGGTTCCTGTATGGGCTGAAGCTTTCTTT. Translating it yields CASSEPDRVPVWAEAFF. The variable domain in full, completed from reference TRBV18 and TRBJ1-1, reads NAGVMQNPRHLVRRRGQEARLRCSPMKGHSHVYWYRQLPEEGLKFMVYLQKENIIDESGMPKERFSAEFPKEGPSILRIQQVVRGDSAAYFCASSEPDRVPVWAEAFFGQGTRLTVV.

J is TRBJ2-1 and V is TRBV7-2, with D possibly matching TRBD1 (5 bases). The CDR3 consists of 12 residues. Trimming left V 4 bases short and J 8 bases short, with 9 bases between. Germline V gene data show CDR1 as SGHTA and CDR2 as FQGNSA. The CDR3 nucleotides are TGTGCCAGCAGCTCGTACAGGTATGAGCAGTTCTTC. Protein: CASSSYRYEQFF.

The V and J genes are TRBV7-9 and TRBJ1-1, with 7 positions matching TRBD1. The V gene's germline CDR1 is SEHNR and CDR2 FQNEAQ (reference sequence). The length of the CDR3 is 13 residues. V gave up 8 bases and J gave up 1 base; unmatched junction bases: 4. This CDR3 is CASERQGNTEAFF. The CDR3, as DNA: TGTGCCAGCGAAAGACAGGGGAACACTGAAGCTTTCTTT.

This chain connects TRBV9 to TRBJ1-2, with TRBD1 matching over 7 bases. Germline V gene sequence: CDR1 SGDLS, CDR2 YYNGEE. Trimming took 3 bases from V and 6 from J; bases not matched to a gene: 14. The CDR3 is 16 amino acids. CDR3 protein: CASSGPGVTGIDGYTF. Written as DNA, the CDR3 is TGTGCCAGCAGCGGCCCAGGGGTGACAGGGATCGATGGCTACACCTTC.

This clone has just one count. The gene calls are TRBV2 and TRBJ2-7, with D possibly matching TRBD1 (6 bases). V was pared by 11 bases and J by 1 base, with 9 bases between. The germline gives CDR1 SNHLY, CDR2 FYNNEI. The CDR3 runs 11 residues. The CDR3 DNA reads TGTGCCCTAGGGACATCCTACGAGCAGTACTTC. This sequence encodes CALGTSYEQYF.

The CDR3 sequence: CSASRQGFTDTQYF. CDR3 nucleotide sequence: TGCAGTGCTAGTCGACAGGGCTTTACAGATACGCAGTATTTT. V is TRBV20-1 and J is TRBJ2-3; 7 positions match TRBD1. Trimming at V came to 3 bases and at J to 3 bases, leaving 6 bases not matched to a gene. This CDR3 has 14 amino acids. From germline, CDR1 is DFQATT and CDR2 SNEGSKA (reference sequence).

The chain links TRBV5-4 to TRBJ2-2; 7 positions agree with TRBD2. The CDR3 is 15 residues long. V was pared by 6 bases and J by 3 bases, with 8 bases of the junction left unmatched. CDR1 and CDR2 (germline): SGHNT, YYREEE (reference sequence). CDR3 protein: CASTYGRADTGELFF. In DNA form, the CDR3 reads TGTGCCAGCACTTATGGGAGGGCAGACACCGGGGAGCTGTTTTTT.

The rearrangement joins TRBV7-8 to TRBJ2-3; 9 positions match TRBD1. This CDR3 is 16 amino acids long. V was clipped by 3 bases and J by 2 bases; unmatched bases: 6. Germline V CDR1 and CDR2: SGHVS, FQNEAQ. The CDR3 bases are TGTGCCAGCAGCTTTTCCGGGACAGGGACCACAGATACGCAGTATTTT. This codes for CASSFSGTGTTDTQYF.

V is TRBV27 and J is TRBJ1-2; D unresolved. Germline-derived CDR1 and CDR2 are MNHEY and SMNVEV (reference sequence). The CDR3 extends over 14 amino acids. Trimming cost V 2 bases and J 8 bases, with 15 bases left between them. The CDR3 coding sequence is TGTGCCAGCAGTTTAGGCCCCGGGCAGCGGGGCTACACCTTC. This encodes CASSLGPGQRGYTF.

This clone was picked up a small number of times. J is TRBJ1-2 and V is TRBV12-5; the match to TRBD1 covers 8 bases. The germline V gene has CDR1 LGHNT and CDR2 FRNRAP. This CDR3 comprises 14 residues. J lost 4 bases, V lost 5 bases, and 6 bases had no gene match. CDR3 sequence reads: CASGPETGAYGYTF. CDR3 coding DNA: TGTGCTAGTGGTCCAGAGACAGGGGCCTATGGCTACACCTTC.

The J gene is TRBJ1-1, the V gene TRBV27; D might be TRBD1 (5 bases). V lost 5 bases and J 8 bases, leaving 18 bases between the germline ends. Per the germline V gene, CDR1 is MNHEY and CDR2 is SMNVEV (reference sequence). The CDR3 is 14 amino acids. CDR3 nucleotides: TGTGCCAGCAGTGACCACGGGGGATCCCCAGAAGCTTTCTTT. This codes for CASSDHGGSPEAFF.

About this clone itself: The identical CDR3 is also encoded by other nucleotide sequences in the sample. The rearrangement uses TRBV20-1 and TRBJ1-2; tentatively, D is TRBD1 (5 bases). The CDR3 is 11 amino acids. V lost 6 bases, J lost 0 bases, and 5 bases lay in between. Germline V gives CDR1 DFQATT, CDR2 SNEGSKA (reference sequence). Here the CDR3 DNA reads TGCAGTGCAGGGGCTAACTATGGCTACACCTTC. Residues: CSAGANYGYTF.

This clone has a single count. The chain employs TRBV2 and TRBJ2-2; 7 positions agree with TRBD2. Trimming took 7 bases from V and 1 from J; bases not matched to a gene: 6. The CDR3 runs to 15 residues. Germline CDR1 reads SNHLY; CDR2 reads FYNNEI. The DNA for the CDR3 is TGTGCCAGCACCACGAGCGGGGTGAACACCGGGGAGCTGTTTTTT. Translation gives CASTTSGVNTGELFF.

V gene TRBV5-1 combines with J gene TRBJ2-2, with D perhaps TRBD1 (6 bases). Germline CDR1 is SGHRS and CDR2 is YFSETQ. CDR3 size: 12 residues. Trimming cost V 6 bases and J 4 bases, with 7 bases left between them. As DNA, the CDR3 is TGCGCCAGCAAGGACAGCACCGGGGAGCTGTTTTTT. Its protein is CASKDSTGELFF.